The subject of this entry is one TCR beta chain. CDR1 is PRHDT and CDR2 is FYEKMQ in the germline V gene (reference sequence). The CDR3 is made up of 15 amino acids. Unmatched junction bases numbered 7, after V lost 5 bases and J lost 1 base. Isolated RNA was reverse transcribed into cDNA used as the sequencing template. Method: immunoSEQ multiplex PCR; TCRdb's copy keeps in-frame clones and lacks some. Found here are 100,000 to 150,000 clones, approximately 49% of them singletons; the top ten hold 15% to 20%. Alopecia areata patients provided lesional scalp punch biopsies and peripheral blood. Investigators sorted PBMCs to obtain both CD4+ and CD8+ T cells. This sample is drawn from a study of CD8+ T cells in alopecia areata. Study summary: The study gave treated patients oral tofacitinib at 5 to 10 mg twice daily.

The clonotype originates from a human donor with alopecia areata. The sample consisted of CD8+ T cells sorted from blood, taken at week 0. V gene TRBV13 combines with J gene TRBJ1-1; 7 nucleotides agree with TRBD1. CDR3 nucleotide sequence: TGTGCCAGCAGCCTGGGGACAGCATGGAACACTGAAGCTTTCTTT. It encodes CASSLGTAWNTEAFF.